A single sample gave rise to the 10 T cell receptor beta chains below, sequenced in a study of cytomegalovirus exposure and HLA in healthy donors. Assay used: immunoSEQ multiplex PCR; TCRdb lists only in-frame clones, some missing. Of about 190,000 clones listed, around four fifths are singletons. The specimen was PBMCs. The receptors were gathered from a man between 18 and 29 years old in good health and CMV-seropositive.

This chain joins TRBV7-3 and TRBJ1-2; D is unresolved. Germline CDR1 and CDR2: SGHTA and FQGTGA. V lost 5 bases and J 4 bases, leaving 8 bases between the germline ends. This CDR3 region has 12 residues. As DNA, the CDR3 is TGTGCCAGCAGCCGGGAGACCTATGGCTACACCTTC. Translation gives CASSRETYGYTF.

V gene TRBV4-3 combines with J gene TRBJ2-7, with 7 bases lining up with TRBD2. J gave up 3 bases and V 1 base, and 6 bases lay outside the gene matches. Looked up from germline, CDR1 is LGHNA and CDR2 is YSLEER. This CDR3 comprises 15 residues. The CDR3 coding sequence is TGCGCCAGCAGCCAAGGCCTAGCGGAGCACTACGAGCAGTACTTC. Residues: CASSQGLAEHYEQYF.

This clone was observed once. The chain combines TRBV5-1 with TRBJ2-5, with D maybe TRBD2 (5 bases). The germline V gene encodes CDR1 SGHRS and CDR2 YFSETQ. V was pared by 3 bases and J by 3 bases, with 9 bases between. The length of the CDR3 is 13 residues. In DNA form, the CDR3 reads TGCGCCAGCAGCTCTGGACTGGAAGAGACCCAGTACTTC. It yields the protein CASSSGLEETQYF.

The DNA of the CDR3 is TGCGCCAGCAGCCTAGACCTGGGTCAAGGGAGAGGCTCTGGAAACACCATATATTTT. The encoded protein is CASSLDLGQGRGSGNTIYF. The chain carries TRBV4-3 and TRBJ1-3; the D is unclear. V lost 4 bases, J lost 0 bases, and 22 bases lay in between. CDR3 length: 19 amino acids. CDR1 is LGHNA, CDR2 YSLEER, per germline.

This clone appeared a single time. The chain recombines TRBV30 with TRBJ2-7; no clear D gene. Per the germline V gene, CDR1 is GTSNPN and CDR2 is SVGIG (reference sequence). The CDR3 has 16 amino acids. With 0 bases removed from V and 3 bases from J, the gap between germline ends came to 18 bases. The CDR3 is CAWSVGSGPTYYEQYF. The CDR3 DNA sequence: TGTGCCTGGAGTGTTGGGTCAGGTCCCACCTACTACGAGCAGTACTTC.

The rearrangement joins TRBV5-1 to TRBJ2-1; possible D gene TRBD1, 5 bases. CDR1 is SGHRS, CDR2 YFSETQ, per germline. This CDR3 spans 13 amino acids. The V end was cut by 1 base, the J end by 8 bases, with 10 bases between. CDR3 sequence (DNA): TGCGCCAGCAGCTTGACCAGGGATGATGAGCAGTTCTTC. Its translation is CASSLTRDDEQFF.

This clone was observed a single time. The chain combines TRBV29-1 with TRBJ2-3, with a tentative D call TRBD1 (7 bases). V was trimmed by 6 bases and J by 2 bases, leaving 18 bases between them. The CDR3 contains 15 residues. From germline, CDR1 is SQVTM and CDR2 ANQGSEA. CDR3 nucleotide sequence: TGCAGCGTCCCCAGGGGGGCACTAGCCACAGATACGCAGTATTTT. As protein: CSVPRGALATDTQYF.

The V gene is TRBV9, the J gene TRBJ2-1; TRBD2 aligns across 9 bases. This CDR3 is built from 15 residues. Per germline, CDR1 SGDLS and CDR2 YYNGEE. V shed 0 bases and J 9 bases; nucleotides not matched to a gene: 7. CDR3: CASSVVAGGPSEQFF. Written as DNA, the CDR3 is TGTGCCAGCAGCGTAGTTGCGGGAGGGCCTAGTGAGCAGTTCTTC.

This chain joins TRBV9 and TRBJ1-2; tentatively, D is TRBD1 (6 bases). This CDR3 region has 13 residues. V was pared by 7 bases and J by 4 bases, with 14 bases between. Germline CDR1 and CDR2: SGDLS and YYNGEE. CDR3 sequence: CASGARGPYGYTF. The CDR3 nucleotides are TGTGCCAGCGGTGCCAGGGGCCCCTATGGCTACACCTTC.

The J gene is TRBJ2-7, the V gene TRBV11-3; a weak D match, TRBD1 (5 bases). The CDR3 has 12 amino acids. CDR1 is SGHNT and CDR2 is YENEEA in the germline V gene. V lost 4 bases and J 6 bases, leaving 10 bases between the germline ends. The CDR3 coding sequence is TGTGCCAGCAGCTCTGGGGCACGCGAGCAGTACTTC. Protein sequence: CASSSGAREQYF.